The clone carrying this T cell receptor beta chain occurred once. Its cognate antigen is unknown. These data belong to a study of CD4 T cell repertoires in COVID-19. Overall study results and limits: Some SARS-CoV-2 clonotypes, between 7 and 25%, recurred in SARS-CoV and/or HKU1 cultures.

No culture step preceded sequencing of the ex vivo isolated memory T cells. Measured with immunoSEQ multiplex PCR; TCRdb has only the in-frame clones, and not every one. The sample yields tens of thousands of clones, around 87% seen once. V dropped 8 bases and J dropped 5; count of bases not matched to a gene: 12. Germline V gene data show CDR1 as GTSNPN and CDR2 as SVGIG (reference sequence). This CDR3 comprises 15 residues. The sample in question was central memory CD4+ T cells from blood, obtained before the COVID-19 pandemic. The chain is built from TRBV30 and TRBJ2-2; 9 bases are a match to TRBD1. The sequence came from a human donor who had COVID-19. The CDR3 coding sequence is TGTGCCGGGAACAGGGGGCGCCGAGAGACCGGGGAGCTGTTTTTT. It specifies CAGNRGRRETGELFF.